This TCR beta chain appears in the sequencing data of a study of regulatory T cells in long-lasting Graves disease. Assembly of TCR beta libraries relied on iRepertoire HTBI primers together with Arm-PCR of CDR3 regions. As originally analysed: Sample data revealed about 60 TRBV and roughly 13 TRBJ segments. MiXCR, applied by TCRdb to the multiplex PCR reads, yields one record per CDR3 protein. The V and J calls were determined by TCRdb, not by the authors. The sample records around 450,000 distinct CDR3 sequences, about a sixth being singletons. To note about this clonotype: The antigen is undetermined.

Study-wide results and limits: TRBV28, TRBJ1-2 and TRBJ2-5 were favored in persistent disease.

Time point denoted: newly diagnosed GD, antithyroid drugs for less than 3 months. There was RNA extracted from PBMCs, and the TCR library was made from it. The authors drew patients from an endocrinology department in Xi'an, China. V lost 6 bases, J lost 3 bases, and 13 bases lay in between. The germline V gene encodes CDR1 MNHNS and CDR2 SASEGT. This CDR3 has 14 residues. These data were likewise used in another study, on T cells in Graves' hyperthyroidism and ophthalmopathy. This second study says: Most thyroid clonotypes expanded above 0.001 appeared in blood too.

This chain uses TRBV6-1 with TRBJ2-3, with no clear D. The source is a middle-aged man with Graves disease. The input for sequencing was peripheral blood mononuclear cells (PBMCs), taken at new diagnosis, from a patient treated with antithyroid drugs. The CDR3 spells CASRFGPRTDTQYF. The CDR3 nucleotides are TGTGCCAGCAGATTCGGACCTAGGACAGATACGCAGTATTTT.